This T cell receptor beta chain was obtained from a study of identical twins. Study results and caveats: High-abundance cord blood beta clonotypes had fewer insertions; memory repertoires showed none. The authors drew conclusions from cross-sectional statistical analysis rather than following the same donors. Twins' excess sharing was less marked for out-of-frame beta sequences. The models gave estimates that fell short of the out-of-frame TCR alpha sharing seen in monozygotic twins.

Germline CDR1 reads MNHEY; CDR2 reads SVGEGT. Trimming pared 5 bases from V and 5 bases from J, leaving 10 bases between. The CDR3 covers 12 residues. TCRdb ran MiXCR on the 5' RACE reads and lists one entry per CDR3 protein. The repertoire holds about 250,000 distinct CDR3 sequences, roughly 8.7% seen once, with less than 4% in the top ten. Concerning this clonotype itself: Its matching antigen is unknown.

The data were also submitted as part of a second study, on yellow fever vaccine responses in identical twins.

Sequencing was carried out using CD8+ T cells sorted from blood. The rearrangement links TRBV6-2 or TRBV6-3 to TRBJ2-7, with D hard to call. The receptor's source is a woman aged 18 to 35 in good health. In DNA, the CDR3 is TGTGCCAGCAGTGTCCTCGGGCACGAGCAGTACTTC. This gives the protein CASSVLGHEQYF.